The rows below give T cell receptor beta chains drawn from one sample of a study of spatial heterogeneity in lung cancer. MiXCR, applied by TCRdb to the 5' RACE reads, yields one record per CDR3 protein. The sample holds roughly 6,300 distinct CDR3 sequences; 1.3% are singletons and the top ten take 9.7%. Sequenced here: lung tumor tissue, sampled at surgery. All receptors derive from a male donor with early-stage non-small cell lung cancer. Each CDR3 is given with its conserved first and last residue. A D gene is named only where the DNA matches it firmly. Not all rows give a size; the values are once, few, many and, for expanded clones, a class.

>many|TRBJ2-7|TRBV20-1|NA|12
CSAKRGAHEQYF
TGCAGTGCTAAGAGGGGGGCCCACGAGCAGTACTTC
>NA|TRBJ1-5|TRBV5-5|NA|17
CASSLEYRPRDNQPQHF
TGTGCCAGCAGCTTGGAGTACCGACCAAGAGACAATCAGCCCCAGCATTTT
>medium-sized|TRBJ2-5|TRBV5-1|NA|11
CASSVDETQYF
TGCGCCAGCAGCGTCGACGAGACCCAGTACTTC
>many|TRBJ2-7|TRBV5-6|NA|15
CASSPSRDVAYEQYF
TGTGCCAGCAGCCCTTCCCGGGACGTAGCCTACGAGCAGTACTTC
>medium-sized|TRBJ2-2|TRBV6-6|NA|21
CASSSYRDESLLIANTGELFF
TGTGCCAGCAGTTCATACAGGGACGAATCTCTCCTGATCGCGAACACCGGGGAGCTGTTTTTT
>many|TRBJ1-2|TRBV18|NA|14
CASSRDTFNYGYTF
TGTGCCAGCTCCCGGGACACTTTTAACTATGGCTACACCTTC
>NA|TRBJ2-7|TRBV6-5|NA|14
CARREERFPYEQYF
TGTGCCAGAAGAGAAGAAAGGTTTCCCTACGAGCAGTACTTC
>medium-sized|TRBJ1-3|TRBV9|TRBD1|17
CASSAGAGQVAGNTMYF
TGTGCCAGCAGCGCCGGCGCGGGACAGGTTGCAGGAAACACCATGTATTTT
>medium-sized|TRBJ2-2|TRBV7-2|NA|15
CASSLVSADTGELFF
TGTGCCAGCAGCTTAGTGAGCGCAGACACCGGGGAGCTGTTTTTT
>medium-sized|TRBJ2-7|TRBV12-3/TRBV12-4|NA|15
CASSPGGRGANEQYF
TGTGCCAGCAGCCCAGGGGGAAGGGGGGCCAACGAGCAGTACTTC
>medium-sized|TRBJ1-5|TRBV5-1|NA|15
CASSLMGERGQPQHF
TGCGCCAGCAGCTTAATGGGGGAAAGGGGTCAGCCCCAGCATTTT
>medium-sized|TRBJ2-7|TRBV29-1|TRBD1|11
CSVGTAGEQYF
TGCAGCGTCGGGACAGCCGGCGAGCAGTACTTC